A selection of T cell receptor beta chains follows, all from one sample in a study of cytomegalovirus exposure and HLA in healthy donors. Some clones are missing from TCRdb's copy, which holds only in-frame ones; the method was immunoSEQ multiplex PCR. The sample shows roughly 230,000 clones, about nine tenths of them seen only once. The sample consisted of PBMCs. All receptors come from a girl aged 2 to 10 in good health and CMV-seronegative. The CDR3 runs from the conserved cysteine through the conserved F or W. A D gene is named only where the DNA matches it firmly. Clone size is given for some rows only: seen once, a few or many times, or a class if the clone is expanded.

clone_size	d_call	v_call	j_call	cdr3_nt	cdr3_aa
NA	TRBD1	TRBV5-1	TRBJ1-5	TGCGCCAGCAGCGTAGGACAGGGCACCAATCAGCCCCAGCATTTT	CASSVGQGTNQPQHF
NA	TRBD1	TRBV18	TRBJ1-2	TGTGCCAGCTCACCCACACGGACAGGGGATGGCTACACCTTC	CASSPTRTGDGYTF
NA	TRBD2	TRBV5-4	TRBJ2-1	TGTGCCAGCAGCCTGACTAGCGGGAGCTTTAATGAGCAGTTCTTC	CASSLTSGSFNEQFF
NA	TRBD1	TRBV7-9	TRBJ1-1	TGTGCCAGCAGCTTAACGGATCCGGGACAGGGCTCTTTCTTT	CASSLTDPGQGSFF
NA	TRBD1	TRBV7-6	TRBJ2-2	TGTGCCAGCAGCAAGCCTCGGACAGGGGAAAACACCGGGGAGCTGTTTTTT	CASSKPRTGENTGELFF
NA	NA	TRBV5-6	TRBJ2-3	TGTGCCAGCAGCTTACGGGGGTTTGGGGGACTTTTCACAGATACGCAGTATTTT	CASSLRGFGGLFTDTQYF
few	NA	TRBV19	TRBJ1-1	TGTGCCAGTACCATGAACACTGAAGCTTTCTTT	CASTMNTEAFF
NA	TRBD2	TRBV4-1	TRBJ2-5	TGCGCCAGCAGCCAAGAAGGGACTATCCCCCAAGAGACCCAGTACTTC	CASSQEGTIPQETQYF
NA	NA	TRBV27	TRBJ1-6	TGTGCCAGCAGTTTAAGTACAGTTTCACCCCTCCACTTT	CASSLSTVSPLHF
once	NA	TRBV2	TRBJ1-3	TGTGCCAGCAGCTCCTACACCGGGGGTCACGGAAACACCATATATTTT	CASSSYTGGHGNTIYF
NA	TRBD2	TRBV5-1	TRBJ2-3	TGCGCCAGCAGCTTCAGTGCCATGCGGGAGGGCCACGGTATGCAGTATTTT	CASSFSAMREGHGMQYF
NA	TRBD1	TRBV6-6	TRBJ1-1	TGTGCCAGCAGAAACAGGGGGGTGAACACTGAAGCTTTCTTT	CASRNRGVNTEAFF
NA	NA	TRBV19	TRBJ2-7	TGTGCCAGTAGTATAACGGGAAGAGACGAGCAGTACTTC	CASSITGRDEQYF
NA	TRBD2	TRBV2	TRBJ2-1	TGTGCCAGCAGTGGTAACGGGACTAGCGGGAGTATGGATGAGCAGTTCTTC	CASSGNGTSGSMDEQFF
NA	NA	TRBV10-3	TRBJ2-3	TGTGCCATCAGGGGGCCTTCCACAGATACGCAGTATTTT	CAIRGPSTDTQYF
NA	TRBD1	TRBV7-9	TRBJ1-2	TGTGCCAGCAGCTTAGGGACAGGGGACTATGGCTACACCTTC	CASSLGTGDYGYTF
NA	TRBD2	TRBV28	TRBJ2-1	TGTGCCAGCGGTCGGCCTAGCGGGAGGGCCGGGAATGAGCAGTTCTTC	CASGRPSGRAGNEQFF
NA	NA	TRBV7-6	TRBJ1-2	TGTGCCAGCAGCTACGCGGGGTATTTTGGCTACACCTTC	CASSYAGYFGYTF
NA	TRBD2	TRBV7-9	TRBJ2-1	TGTGCCAGCAGCTCCCTAGCGGGAGGGCGGGGACTCTACAATGAGCAGTTCTTC	CASSSLAGGRGLYNEQFF
NA	TRBD1	TRBV7-2	TRBJ1-2	TGTGCCAGCAGCTTGACAGGGGGACAGGTCTATGGCTACACCTTC	CASSLTGGQVYGYTF
NA	TRBD1	TRBV6-5	TRBJ2-7	TGTGCCAGCAGTTACCGGGACAGGGGGGACGAGCAGTACTTC	CASSYRDRGDEQYF
NA	NA	TRBV4-1	TRBJ1-3	TGCGCCAGCAGCCCGAAGCCAGGGGCTGGAAACACCATATATTTT	CASSPKPGAGNTIYF
NA	TRBD2	TRBV30	TRBJ2-3	TGTGCCTGGAGTGCGGGAGGGGCACAGAATACGCAGTATTTT	CAWSAGGAQNTQYF
NA	TRBD2	TRBV5-1	TRBJ2-3	TGCGCCAGCAGCTTGGAAGCGGGGGCAGGTGATACGCAGTATTTT	CASSLEAGAGDTQYF
NA	TRBD1	TRBV18	TRBJ1-2	TGTGCCAGCTCACCACCCTCGGGACAGGGGGCCTATGGCTACACCTTC	CASSPPSGQGAYGYTF
NA	NA	TRBV18	TRBJ2-1	TGTGCCAGCTCACGTGTAGGGGCTCAGGATGAGCAGTTCTTC	CASSRVGAQDEQFF
few	TRBD1	TRBV9	TRBJ2-1	TGTGCCAGCAGCGTAGAGCCAGGGGGCAGGGGGAATGAGCAGTTCTTC	CASSVEPGGRGNEQFF
NA	TRBD1	TRBV27	TRBJ2-2	TGTGCCAGCAGTTTCGCGCAGGGGGTGGGTACCGGGGAGCTGTTTTTT	CASSFAQGVGTGELFF
NA	NA	TRBV27	TRBJ2-5	TGTGCCAGCGGCCCCTGGCTCCAAGAGACCCAGTACTTC	CASGPWLQETQYF
NA	NA	TRBV18	TRBJ2-3	TGTGCCAGCTCACCACCTAGCGCAGATACGCAGTATTTT	CASSPPSADTQYF
NA	NA	TRBV6-5	TRBJ2-5	TGTGCCAGCAGTTACTCGACGTGGGGCAGAGAGACCCAGTACTTC	CASSYSTWGRETQYF
NA	NA	TRBV6-1	TRBJ2-1	TGTGCCAGCAGTGAAACTGGTTACAATGAGCAGTTCTTC	CASSETGYNEQFF
NA	NA	TRBV6-5	TRBJ2-1	TGTGCCAGCAGTTTCTCTGGGCATGAGCAGTTCTTC	CASSFSGHEQFF
NA	TRBD2	TRBV6-1	TRBJ2-6	TGTGCCAGCAGTGCGACTAGCGGGAGATCTGGGGCCAACGTCCTGACTTTC	CASSATSGRSGANVLTF
few	NA	TRBV5-1	TRBJ2-5	TGCGCCAGCAGCTTGGCGGGGGAGACCCAGTACTTC	CASSLAGETQYF
NA	NA	TRBV6-1	TRBJ2-5	TGTGCCAGCAACTGGGGACTCCCACAAGAGACCCAGTACTTC	CASNWGLPQETQYF
NA	NA	TRBV5-5	TRBJ2-7	TGTGCCAGCAGCTTTAATCTCGCAGGGCACGAGCAGTACTTC	CASSFNLAGHEQYF
NA	NA	TRBV5-4	TRBJ2-3	TGTGCCAGCAGCCCGGAGGGAGATACGCAGTATTTT	CASSPEGDTQYF
once	NA	TRBV28	TRBJ2-6	TGTGCCAGCAGTTTAAGGGGCAGGTGGTACTCTGGGGCCAACGTCCTGACTTTC	CASSLRGRWYSGANVLTF
NA	NA	TRBV7-6	TRBJ2-1	TGTGCCAGCAGCTTAGTAGACACGAGCTCCTACAATGAGCAGTTCTTC	CASSLVDTSSYNEQFF
NA	TRBD2	TRBV30	TRBJ2-3	TGTGCCTGGAGTGAAGGGACTACACTTCGATCAGATACGCAGTATTTT	CAWSEGTTLRSDTQYF
NA	NA	TRBV28	TRBJ1-2	TGTGCCAGCAGTTCCGAGGGAGGGGGATATGGCTACACCTTC	CASSSEGGGYGYTF
NA	NA	TRBV5-1	TRBJ2-5	TGCGCCAGCAGCCCCCTGGGGGGAAACCAAGAGACCCAGTACTTC	CASSPLGGNQETQYF
once	NA	TRBV14	TRBJ2-6	TGTGCCAGCAGCCCCCCCCTTGGGGCCAACGTCCTGACTTTC	CASSPPLGANVLTF
NA	TRBD1	TRBV19	TRBJ1-1	TGTGCCAGTAGCCACTTCGACAGGGATCTCCCTGAAGCTTTCTTT	CASSHFDRDLPEAFF
NA	NA	TRBV11-1	TRBJ2-7	TGTGCCAGCAGCTTAGAGGCTAGCGTCTCCTACGAGCAGTACTTC	CASSLEASVSYEQYF